A few counts support the clone carrying this T cell receptor beta chain. The antigen is unknown. Germline V CDR1 and CDR2: SGHDN, FVKESK. The CDR3 covers 13 residues. After removal of 2 bases from V and 10 bases from J, the junction contained 7 bases not matched to a gene. The sample comes from a study of Ad26.COV2.S vaccination and SARS-CoV-2 variants. Profiled with immunoSEQ multiplex PCR; TCRdb holds only in-frame clones, not every one. Here the sample spans roughly 100,000 clones, around three quarters being singletons. Findings of the study overall: Breadth, reportedly substantial, characterized the spike-specific CD8+ and CD4+ T cell responses after vaccination. People who got the vaccine had more spike-specific TCR breadth than people who got placebo. Measurement of non-spike TCR breadth gave similar results in vaccine and placebo recipients.

The material sequenced was peripheral blood, taken after recovery from COVID-19. The origin of this receptor is a human donor who had recovered from COVID-19. The chain joins TRBV14 to TRBJ1-1; 7 bases fit TRBD1. The chain's CDR3 is CASSQTRQGRAFF. The CDR3 nucleotides read TGTGCCAGCAGCCAAACCCGACAGGGCCGAGCTTTCTTT.